This is a list of T cell receptor beta chains from one sample in a study of cytomegalovirus exposure and HLA in healthy donors. Profiled with immunoSEQ multiplex PCR; TCRdb holds only in-frame clones, not every one. The profile shows about 200,000 clones, about 80% of them singletons. The material sequenced was PBMCs. These TCRs come from a girl under 18 in good health and CMV-seronegative. CDR3s include the opening cysteine and the closing phenylalanine or tryptophan. D genes are given only for firm matches. Expanded clones are given a class, and other clones once, few, many or no size at all.

j_call clone_size d_call v_call cdr3_aa cdr3_nt
TRBJ2-7 . . TRBV29-1 CSSLSGYEQYF TGCAGCTCCCTCTCAGGCTACGAGCAGTACTTC
TRBJ1-2 . TRBD1 TRBV7-2 CASSAVTGGVGYTF TGTGCCAGCAGCGCAGTGACAGGGGGCGTCGGCTACACCTTC
TRBJ1-5 . TRBD1 TRBV28 CASSSYLTTQGYELYSNQPQHF TGTGCCAGCAGCTCCTACTTAACGACACAGGGGTATGAACTTTATAGCAATCAGCCCCAGCATTTT
TRBJ1-1 . . TRBV30 CAWSVRVNTEAFF TGTGCCTGGAGTGTACGGGTGAACACTGAAGCTTTCTTT
TRBJ2-7 . TRBD1 TRBV7-9 CASSSDRDGF TGTGCCAGCAGCTCGGACAGGGACGGATTC
TRBJ2-5 . TRBD1 TRBV28 CASSLDRGRPGSQETQYF TGTGCCAGCAGTTTGGACAGGGGGCGCCCCGGTAGCCAAGAGACCCAGTACTTC
TRBJ1-2 . TRBD1 TRBV19 CASSIPGDSNYGYTF TGTGCCAGTAGTATCCCAGGGGACAGTAACTATGGCTACACCTTC
TRBJ1-5 . . TRBV5-6 CASSFGPGPDQPQHF .
TRBJ2-1 . TRBD2 TRBV9 CASSAPRGTSGRVIHEQFF TGTGCCAGCAGCGCCCCCCGTGGGACTAGCGGGAGGGTTATCCATGAGCAGTTCTTC
TRBJ2-7 . TRBD1 TRBV7-9 CASSSGTGGGYEQYF TGTGCCAGCAGCTCGGGGACAGGGGGTGGGTACGAGCAGTACTTC
TRBJ2-7 . . TRBV9 CASSVQGLGEQYF TGTGCCAGCAGCGTACAGGGCTTGGGCGAGCAGTACTTC
TRBJ2-1 . TRBD2 TRBV11-2 CASSLGTSGEDEQFF TGTGCCAGCAGCCTAGGGACTAGCGGGGAGGATGAGCAGTTCTTC
TRBJ2-1 . TRBD2 TRBV19 CATSPGGLSYNEQFF TGTGCCACCTCACCGGGGGGACTTTCCTACAATGAGCAGTTCTTC
TRBJ2-2 . TRBD1 TRBV7-9 CASTIGGTGGPGELFF TGTGCCAGCACTATCGGAGGGACAGGAGGCCCCGGGGAGCTGTTTTTT
TRBJ2-3 . TRBD1 TRBV7-3 CASSSTGPNTDTQYF TGTGCCAGCAGCTCGACAGGGCCCAACACAGATACGCAGTATTTT
TRBJ2-7 . . TRBV6-1 CASSGRIPGSNSYEQYF TGTGCCAGCAGTGGACGTATACCGGGATCCAACTCCTACGAGCAGTACTTC
TRBJ1-2 . . TRBV30 CAGGLYGYTF TGTGCCGGAGGCCTCTATGGCTACACCTTC
TRBJ2-3 . TRBD2 TRBV5-4 CASGPSGKNTDTQYF TGTGCCAGCGGACCTAGCGGGAAAAACACAGATACGCAGTATTTT
TRBJ1-3 . TRBD1 TRBV5-6 CASSRTDRAATIYF TGTGCCAGCAGCCGAACAGACAGGGCGGCCACCATATATTTT
TRBJ2-3 . TRBD1 TRBV2 CASSRDRGGDTQYF TGTGCCAGCAGCCGGGACAGGGGGGGAGATACGCAGTATTTT
TRBJ2-7 . . TRBV28 CASSLGSSGDPTEQYF TGTGCCAGCAGTTTAGGTTCCAGCGGTGATCCTACCGAGCAGTACTTC
TRBJ1-2 once . TRBV2 CASRETAYGYTF TGTGCCAGCAGGGAGACAGCATATGGCTACACCTTC
TRBJ1-2 . . TRBV30 CAWIRGGNYGYTF TGTGCCTGGATTAGGGGGGGGAACTATGGCTACACCTTC
TRBJ2-5 . TRBD2 TRBV15 CATSTGRLAGEEQYF TGTGCCACCAGCACGGGAAGACTAGCGGGAGAAGAGCAGTACTTC
TRBJ2-7 . . TRBV5-1 CASSFAGSYEQYF TGCGCCAGCAGCTTCGCGGGAAGCTACGAGCAGTACTTC
TRBJ2-2 . . TRBV2 CATKVRGELFF TGTGCCACCAAAGTCCGGGGGGAGCTGTTTTTT
TRBJ1-1 few . TRBV6-1 CASSEQGGNEAFF TGTGCCAGCAGTGAGCAGGGTGGAAATGAAGCTTTCTTT
TRBJ1-1 . . TRBV18 CASSPQMDRNTEAFF TGTGCCAGCTCACCACAGATGGACAGGAACACTGAAGCTTTCTTT
TRBJ2-7 . TRBD1 TRBV10-3 CASKDRDRSYEQYF TGTGCCAGTAAGGACAGGGATCGGAGCTACGAGCAGTACTTC
TRBJ1-6 once . TRBV6-1 CASSEEHVARGSPLHF TGTGCCAGCAGTGAAGAGCACGTGGCTAGGGGTTCACCCCTCCACTTT
TRBJ1-2 . TRBD1 TRBV30 CALAETGNYGYTF TGTGCCTTGGCCGAGACAGGGAACTATGGCTACACCTTC
TRBJ1-2 . . TRBV9 CASSVGVNFRGDGGYTF TGTGCCAGCAGCGTAGGAGTGAATTTTAGAGGCGATGGGGGCTACACCTTC
TRBJ1-2 . . TRBV7-2 CASSGWGGAQKLYGYTF TGTGCCAGCAGCGGCTGGGGGGGGGCCCAAAAACTCTATGGCTACACCTTC
TRBJ2-5 . . TRBV7-9 CASSLALLPETQYF TGTGCCAGCAGCTTAGCCCTTCTTCCCGAGACCCAGTACTTC
TRBJ1-3 . . TRBV2 CASSTPGRNTIYF TGTGCCAGCAGTACACCCGGGAGAAACACCATATATTTT
TRBJ1-6 . TRBD1 TRBV18 CASSPPGQGAQGNSPLHF TGTGCCAGCTCACCACCGGGACAGGGGGCGCAGGGCAATTCACCCCTCCACTTT
TRBJ1-1 once . TRBV5-1 CASSLGPRDNTEAFF TGCGCCAGCAGCTTGGGGCCCAGGGATAACACTGAAGCTTTCTTT
TRBJ1-2 . TRBD1 TRBV5-8 CASSLPGQDYGYTF TGTGCCAGCAGCTTGCCGGGACAGGACTATGGCTACACCTTC
TRBJ1-1 once . TRBV30 CAWSVGGLNTEAFF TGTGCCTGGAGTGTCGGGGGGCTGAACACTGAAGCTTTCTTT
TRBJ2-1 . . TRBV6-5 CASSPWGVNEQFF TGTGCCAGCAGTCCCTGGGGGGTCAATGAGCAGTTCTTC
TRBJ1-1 once . TRBV30 CAWSVTLREAFF TGTGCCTGGAGTGTTACCCTACGGGAAGCTTTCTTT
TRBJ1-1 . . TRBV7-3 CASSPRISGEAFF TGTGCCAGCAGCCCCCGGATATCGGGTGAAGCTTTCTTT
TRBJ2-3 . . TRBV5-8 CASSTLTRADTQYF TGTGCCAGCAGCACTCTAACTAGGGCAGATACGCAGTATTTT
TRBJ2-3 . . TRBV28 CASSRITTRGTDTQYF TGTGCCAGCAGTCGCATCACCACAAGGGGTACAGATACGCAGTATTTT
TRBJ1-1 . TRBD1 TRBV6-5 CASKWTGGNTEAFF TGTGCCAGCAAATGGACAGGGGGGAACACTGAAGCTTTCTTT
TRBJ2-3 . . TRBV7-3 CASSLGQTYTDTQYF TGTGCCAGCAGCTTAGGGCAGACCTACACAGATACGCAGTATTTT
TRBJ2-1 . TRBD2 TRBV5-1 CASSTGGLAGGNNEQFF TGCGCCAGCAGCACGGGAGGACTAGCGGGGGGAAACAATGAGCAGTTCTTC
TRBJ1-6 few . TRBV7-2 CASSLGRPGYFNSPLHF TGTGCCAGCAGCTTAGGAAGGCCAGGGTATTTCAATTCACCCCTCCACTTT
TRBJ1-2 . . TRBV5-1 CASSLDREHYGYTF TGCGCCAGCAGCTTGGACAGGGAACACTATGGCTACACCTTC
TRBJ1-6 . . TRBV15 CATSRDRSSYNSPLHF TGTGCCACCAGCAGAGATAGGAGCTCCTATAATTCACCCCTCCACTTT
TRBJ2-7 . . TRBV27 CASSLRLAYEQYF TGTGCCAGCAGTTTAAGGCTAGCCTACGAGCAGTACTTC
TRBJ1-1 few . TRBV15 CATSRTGNTEAFF TGTGCCACCAGCAGGACAGGGAACACTGAAGCTTTCTTT
TRBJ2-6 . TRBD1 TRBV4-3 CATSGQISGANVLTF TGCGCCACGTCGGGACAGATTTCTGGGGCCAACGTCCTGACTTTC
TRBJ2-5 . . TRBV12-5 CASGLGWGEAQETQYF TGTGCTAGTGGTTTGGGGTGGGGGGAGGCCCAAGAGACCCAGTACTTC
TRBJ2-1 . . TRBV11-2 CASSLVRGSEQFF TGTGCCAGCAGCTTAGTGCGCGGGTCTGAGCAGTTCTTC
TRBJ1-6 . . TRBV7-2 CASGRDRTANSPLHF TGTGCCAGTGGTCGAGACAGGACTGCAAATTCACCCCTCCACTTT
TRBJ1-1 few . TRBV2 CASSSQGGVVATEAFF TGTGCCAGCAGTTCTCAAGGTGGAGTGGTAGCCACTGAAGCTTTCTTT